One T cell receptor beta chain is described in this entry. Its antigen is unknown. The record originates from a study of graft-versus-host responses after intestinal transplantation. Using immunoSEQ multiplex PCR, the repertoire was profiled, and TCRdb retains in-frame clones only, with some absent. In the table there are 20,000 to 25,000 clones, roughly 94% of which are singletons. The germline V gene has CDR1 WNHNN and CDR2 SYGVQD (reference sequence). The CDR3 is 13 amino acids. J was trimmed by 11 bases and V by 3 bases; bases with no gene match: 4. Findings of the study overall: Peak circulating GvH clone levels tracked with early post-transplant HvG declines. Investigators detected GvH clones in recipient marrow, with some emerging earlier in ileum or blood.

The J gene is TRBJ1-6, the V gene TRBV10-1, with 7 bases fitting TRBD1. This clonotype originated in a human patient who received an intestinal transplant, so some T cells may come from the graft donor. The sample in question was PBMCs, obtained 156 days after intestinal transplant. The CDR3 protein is CASSDEGATPLHF. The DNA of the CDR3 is TGCGCCAGCAGTGACGAGGGGGCCACACCCCTCCACTTT.